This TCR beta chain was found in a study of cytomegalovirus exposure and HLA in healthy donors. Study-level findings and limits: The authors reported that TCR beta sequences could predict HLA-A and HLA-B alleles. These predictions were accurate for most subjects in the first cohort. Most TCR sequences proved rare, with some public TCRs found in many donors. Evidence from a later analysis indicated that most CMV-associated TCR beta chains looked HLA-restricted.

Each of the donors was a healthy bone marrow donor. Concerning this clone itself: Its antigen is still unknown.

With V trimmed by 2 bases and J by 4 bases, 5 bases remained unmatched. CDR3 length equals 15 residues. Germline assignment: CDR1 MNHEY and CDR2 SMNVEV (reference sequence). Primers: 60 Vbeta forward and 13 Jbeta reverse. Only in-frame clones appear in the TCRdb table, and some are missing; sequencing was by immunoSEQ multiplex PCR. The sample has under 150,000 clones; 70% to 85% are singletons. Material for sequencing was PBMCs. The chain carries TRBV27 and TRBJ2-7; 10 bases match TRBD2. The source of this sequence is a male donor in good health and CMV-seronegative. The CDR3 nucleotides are TGTGCCAGCAGTTTAACAAGCGGGAGGGCTTACGAGCAGTACTTC. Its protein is CASSLTSGRAYEQYF.